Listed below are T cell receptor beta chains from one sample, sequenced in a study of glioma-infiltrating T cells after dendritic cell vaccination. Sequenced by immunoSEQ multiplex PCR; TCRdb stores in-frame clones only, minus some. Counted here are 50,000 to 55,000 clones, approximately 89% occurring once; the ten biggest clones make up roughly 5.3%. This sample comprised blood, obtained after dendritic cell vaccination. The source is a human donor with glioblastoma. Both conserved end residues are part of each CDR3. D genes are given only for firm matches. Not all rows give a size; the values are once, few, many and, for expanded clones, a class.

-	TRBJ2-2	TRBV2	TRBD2	CASSARDYPGRETGELFF	TGTGCCAGCAGTGCCCGGGACTACCCCGGGAGGGAGACCGGGGAGCTGTTTTTT
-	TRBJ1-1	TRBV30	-	CAWSRQGNTEAFF	TGTGCCTGGAGTAGGCAGGGGAACACTGAAGCTTTCTTT
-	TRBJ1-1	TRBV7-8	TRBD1	CASSIGQGAQTEAFF	TGTGCCAGCAGCATAGGACAGGGGGCGCAAACTGAAGCTTTCTTT
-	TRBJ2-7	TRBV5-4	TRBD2	CASSGPPGLAGEQYF	TGTGCCAGCAGCGGACCCCCGGGACTAGCCGGCGAGCAGTACTTC
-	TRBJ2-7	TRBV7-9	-	CASSFSDYEQYF	TGTGCCAGCAGCTTTAGTGACTACGAGCAGTACTTC
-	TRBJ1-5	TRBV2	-	CASTELGQKSYQPQHF	TGTGCCAGCACAGAACTAGGACAGAAATCCTATCAGCCCCAGCATTTT
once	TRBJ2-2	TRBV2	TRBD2	CASVTSGSGTGELFF	TGTGCCAGCGTGACTAGCGGGAGTGGAACCGGGGAGCTGTTTTTT
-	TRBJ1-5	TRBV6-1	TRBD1	CASSEFRGGNQPQHF	TGTGCCAGCAGTGAATTCAGGGGGGGCAATCAGCCCCAGCATTTT
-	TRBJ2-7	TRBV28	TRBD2	CASSVPGLSSYEQYF	TGTGCCAGCAGCGTACCGGGACTATCCTCCTACGAGCAGTACTTC
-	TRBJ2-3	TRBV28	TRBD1	CASSFPGQGLRREFADTQYF	TGTGCCAGCAGTTTTCCGGGACAGGGGCTACGGCGGGAGTTTGCAGATACGCAGTATTTT
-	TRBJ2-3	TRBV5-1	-	CASSHTGVDTQYF	TGCGCCAGCAGCCATACCGGAGTTGATACGCAGTATTTT
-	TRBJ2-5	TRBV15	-	CATSRTGTTTGTQYF	TGTGCCACCAGCAGGACTGGGACAACCACGGGGACCCAGTACTTC
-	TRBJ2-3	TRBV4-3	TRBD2	CASSPTSGAGGPITQYF	TGCGCCAGCAGCCCGACGAGCGGGGCGGGAGGGCCAATAACGCAGTATTTT
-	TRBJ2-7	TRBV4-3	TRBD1	CASSQDRGHEQYF	TGCGCCAGCAGCCAAGACAGGGGGCATGAGCAGTACTTC
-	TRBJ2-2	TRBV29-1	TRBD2	CSVQVSSGRVTGELFF	TGCAGCGTACAAGTCTCTAGCGGGAGGGTAACCGGGGAGCTGTTTTTT
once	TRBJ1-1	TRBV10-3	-	CATRPANREAFF	TGTGCCACCCGACCTGCCAACAGGGAAGCTTTCTTT
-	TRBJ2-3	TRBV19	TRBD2	CASSLAGVTDTQYF	TGTGCCAGTAGTTTAGCGGGAGTGACAGATACGCAGTATTTT
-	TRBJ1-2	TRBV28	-	CASSLTGYGYTF	TGTGCCAGCAGTTTGACGGGCTATGGCTACACCTTC
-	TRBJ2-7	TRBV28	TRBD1	CASSLNRGYEQYF	TGTGCCAGCAGTTTGAACAGGGGCTACGAGCAGTACTTC
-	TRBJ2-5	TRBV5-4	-	CASSLDQRQETQYF	TGTGCCAGCAGCTTGGACCAGAGGCAAGAGACCCAGTACTTC
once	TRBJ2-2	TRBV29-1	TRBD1	CSADRGPGYTGELFF	TGCAGCGCCGACAGGGGCCCTGGATACACCGGGGAGCTGTTTTTT
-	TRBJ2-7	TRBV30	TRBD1	CAWSHGQGFYEQYF	TGTGCCTGGAGTCACGGACAGGGGTTCTACGAGCAGTACTTC
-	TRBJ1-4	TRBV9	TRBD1	CASSVGDSSEKLFF	TGTGCCAGCAGCGTAGGGGACAGTAGTGAAAAACTGTTTTTT
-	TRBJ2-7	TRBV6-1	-	CASSVDNNSYEQYF	TGTGCCAGCAGTGTTGACAATAACTCCTACGAGCAGTACTTC